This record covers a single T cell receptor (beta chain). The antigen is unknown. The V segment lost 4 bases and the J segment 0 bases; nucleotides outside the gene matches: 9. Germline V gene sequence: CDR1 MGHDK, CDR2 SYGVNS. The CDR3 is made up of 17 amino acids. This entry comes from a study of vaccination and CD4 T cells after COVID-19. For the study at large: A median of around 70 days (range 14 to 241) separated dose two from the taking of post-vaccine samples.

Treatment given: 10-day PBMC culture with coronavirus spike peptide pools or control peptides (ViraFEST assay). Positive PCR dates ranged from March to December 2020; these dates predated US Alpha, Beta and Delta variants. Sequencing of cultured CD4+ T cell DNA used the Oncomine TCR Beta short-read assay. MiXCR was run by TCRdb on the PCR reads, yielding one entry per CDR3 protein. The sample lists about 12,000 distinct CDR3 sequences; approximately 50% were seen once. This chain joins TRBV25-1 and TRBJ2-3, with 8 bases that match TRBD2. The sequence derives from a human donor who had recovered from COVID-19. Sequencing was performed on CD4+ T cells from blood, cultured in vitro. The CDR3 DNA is TGTGCCAGCAGTGGAGGTGGGACTAGAACTAGCACAGATACGCAGTATTTT. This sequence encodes CASSGGGTRTSTDTQYF. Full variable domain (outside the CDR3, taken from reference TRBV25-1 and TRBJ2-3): EADIYQTPRYLVIGTGKKITLECSQTMGHDKMYWYQQDPGMELHLIHYSYGVNSTEKGDLSSESTVSRIRTEHFPLTLESARPSHTSQYLCASSGGGTRTSTDTQYFGPGTRLTVL.